Listed below are T cell receptor beta chains from one sample, sequenced in a study of T cell changes during pregnancy in multiple sclerosis. The table came from immunoSEQ multiplex PCR; TCRdb's copy has only in-frame clones and leaves some out. The data contain fewer than 50,000 clones, under 95% of them seen just once; the ten biggest clones take up 0.5% to 0.85%. Specimen: CD4+ T cells from peripheral blood mononuclear cells, collected in the second trimester of pregnancy. Every receptor here comes from a female donor in good health, enrolled as a control in a pregnancy study. CDR3s include the opening cysteine and the closing phenylalanine or tryptophan. D genes are given only for firm matches. A row's size may be missing; if present it is once, few, many or a size class.

TRBJ1-2 TRBV2 TRBD1 15 . TGTGCCAGCAGTGAAAGCCGGACAGGCGGTTATGGCTACACCTTC CASSESRTGGYGYTF
TRBJ1-3 TRBV28 TRBD1 15 . TGTGCCAGCAGTTCCACCGGACAGGGGACAAACACCATATATTTT CASSSTGQGTNTIYF
TRBJ2-3 TRBV4-3 . 15 . TGCGCCAGCAGCCAAGATCAAGTCATAGGGGGTACGCAGTATTTT CASSQDQVIGGTQYF
TRBJ1-2 TRBV11-2 . 13 few TGTGCCAGCAGCCGTCCGGGAGGCTATGGCTACACCTTC CASSRPGGYGYTF
TRBJ2-1 TRBV7-2 TRBD2 15 . TGTGCCAGCAGCTTTCAATTAGCGGGGGTTGATGAGCAGTTCTTC CASSFQLAGVDEQFF
TRBJ1-1 TRBV6-6 . 16 once TGTGCCAGCAGTTACGGCGGGGGGGTCGGAAACACTGAAGCTTTCTTT CASSYGGGVGNTEAFF
TRBJ2-6 TRBV18 TRBD1 17 . TGTGCCAGCTCTCCCGGGACAGGGAACTCTGGGGCCAACGTCCTGACTTTC CASSPGTGNSGANVLTF
TRBJ2-5 TRBV4-3 TRBD2 15 . TGCGCCAGCAGCCAAGACCGGGGAGGGATCGGGACCCAGTACTTC CASSQDRGGIGTQYF
TRBJ2-4 TRBV6-5 . 15 . TGTGCCAGCTCCCCCACTTTCGGAGCCAAAAACATTCAGTACTTC CASSPTFGAKNIQYF
TRBJ2-1 TRBV5-4 . 15 . TGTGCCAGCCGCTTTCCCTGGGCGGGGGCCAATGAGCAGTTCTTC CASRFPWAGANEQFF
TRBJ2-2 TRBV4-2 . 14 . TGTGCCAGCAGCCCCCCGGGAGTCGCCGGGGAGCTGTTTTTT CASSPPGVAGELFF
TRBJ1-1 TRBV7-2 TRBD1 16 . TGTGCCAGCAGCCCTGCCGCGGGACAGGGACGTTCCGGAGCTTTCTTT CASSPAAGQGRSGAFF
TRBJ1-1 TRBV5-1 . 13 . TGCGCCAGCAGCAGAGACGGGGGAGCTGAAGCTTTCTTT CASSRDGGAEAFF
TRBJ2-7 TRBV5-1 . 12 . TGCGCCAGCAGCGAGGGAACCTACGAGCAGTACTTC CASSEGTYEQYF
TRBJ2-3 TRBV4-2 . 16 . TGTGCCAGCAGCCAAGGACCCAGGGGGGCCGGAGATACGCAGTATTTT CASSQGPRGAGDTQYF
TRBJ2-3 TRBV6-5 . 16 . TGTGCCAGCAGTTACTCTACAGCCCTGGGCACAGATACGCAGTATTTT CASSYSTALGTDTQYF
TRBJ1-3 TRBV4-2 TRBD1 15 . TGTGCCAGCAGCCTCGGACAGGCCTCTGGAAACACCATATATTTT CASSLGQASGNTIYF
TRBJ1-3 TRBV11-2 . 17 . TGTGCCAGCAGCTTAGAAGGAGCGACCTTCTCTGGAAACACCATATATTTT CASSLEGATFSGNTIYF
TRBJ2-1 TRBV5-4 . 15 . TGTGCCAGCAGCTTTAGACTGACAGAACACAATGAGCAGTTCTTC CASSFRLTEHNEQFF
TRBJ2-2 TRBV10-1 . 11 . TGCGCCAGCAGTTACGGGGGGGAGCTGTTTTTT CASSYGGELFF
TRBJ1-3 TRBV7-9 . 13 few TGTGCCAGCAGCTTAGCTACTGGAAACACCATATATTTT CASSLATGNTIYF
TRBJ2-7 TRBV5-4 . 12 . TGTGCCAGCAGCAGGGGGTCCTACGAGCAGTACTTC CASSRGSYEQYF
TRBJ2-3 TRBV7-2 TRBD2 15 . TGTGCCAGCAGCCCCGGGGGGGGGATCACAGATACGCAGTATTTT CASSPGGGITDTQYF
TRBJ2-7 TRBV7-8 TRBD1 14 . TGTGCCAGCAGCCGGACAGGGGACTCCTACGAGCAGTACTTC CASSRTGDSYEQYF
TRBJ2-1 TRBV19 . 13 . TGTGCCAGTAGTATAGGGGGGCTGAATGAGCAGTTCTTC CASSIGGLNEQFF
TRBJ2-5 TRBV7-2 . 13 . TGTGCCAGCGAGCTTAGTCCCCAAGAGACCCAGTACTTC CASELSPQETQYF
TRBJ1-6 TRBV10-3 TRBD1 14 once TGTGCCATCAGTGGACAGGGGAGGAATTCACCCCTCCACTTT CAISGQGRNSPLHF
TRBJ1-2 TRBV27 . 14 . TGTGCCAGCAGATCCCTGGGCAGGGTCTATGGCTACACCTTC CASRSLGRVYGYTF
TRBJ2-3 TRBV5-1 . 15 . TGCGCCAGCAGGCGGAACAGGGTTAGCACAGATACGCAGTATTTT CASRRNRVSTDTQYF
TRBJ2-1 TRBV5-6 . 14 once TGTGCCAGCAGCTTGTGGGGGGAATACAATGAGCAGTTCTTC CASSLWGEYNEQFF
TRBJ2-3 TRBV7-2 . 15 . TGTGCCAGCAGCTCAACACGGACTAGCACAGATACGCAGTATTTT CASSSTRTSTDTQYF
TRBJ2-3 TRBV5-1 . 17 . TGCGCCAGCCGACGGGGTGGGGGGGGCACGTCCACAGATACGCAGTATTTT CASRRGGGGTSTDTQYF
TRBJ1-6 TRBV7-9 TRBD1 15 . TGTGCCCTAGGGGGGACAGGAACGAGGGATTCACCCCTCCACTTT CALGGTGTRDSPLHF
TRBJ2-2 TRBV5-1 TRBD2 17 . TGCGCCAGCAGCTCGTCCTCGGGGGGGCCGGGGACCGGGGAGCTGTTTTTT CASSSSSGGPGTGELFF
TRBJ2-3 TRBV4-3 TRBD1 16 . TGCGCCAGCAGCCAGTTCGGACAGGGGCAGGCAGATACGCAGTATTTT CASSQFGQGQADTQYF
TRBJ2-5 TRBV7-9 TRBD2 15 . TGTGCCAGCAGCCCTCGGCGGAGGGAGGGCGAGACCCAGTACTTC CASSPRRREGETQYF
TRBJ2-3 TRBV5-6 . 14 . TGTGCCAGCAGCTCGGGACTCTTCAGGGATACGCAGTATTTT CASSSGLFRDTQYF
TRBJ1-4 TRBV7-2 . 16 . TGTGCCAGCAGCCTCATGAAGGGGGCAACTAATGAAAAACTGTTTTTT CASSLMKGATNEKLFF
TRBJ1-5 TRBV5-1 TRBD1 15 . TGCGCCAGCAGCTTGGGACAGGGAGGCAATCAGCCCCAGCATTTT CASSLGQGGNQPQHF
TRBJ2-2 TRBV15 TRBD2 17 once TGTGCCACCAGCAGCTCTCGGGCTAGCGGGGTTACCGGGGAGCTGTTTTTT CATSSSRASGVTGELFF
TRBJ1-5 TRBV7-2 TRBD1 15 . TGTGCCAGCAGCTTAGGGCTTGGGACAGCAGCGCCCCAGCATTTT CASSLGLGTAAPQHF
TRBJ2-1 TRBV28 . 15 . TGTGCCAGCAGTTTCCCCCTAAACTCCTACAATGAGCAGTTCTTC CASSFPLNSYNEQFF
TRBJ2-3 TRBV6-6 TRBD1 15 . TGTGCCAGCAGTTACCGGGACAGGGCAAAAGATACGCAGTATTTT CASSYRDRAKDTQYF
TRBJ2-2 TRBV5-4 . 16 . TGTGCCAGCAGCTCGATGGACAGAAGGAACACCGGGGAGCTGTTTTTT CASSSMDRRNTGELFF
TRBJ2-5 TRBV11-1 . 14 . TGTGCCAGCAGCTTGCGAGGGCGGGGAGAGACCCAGTACTTC CASSLRGRGETQYF
TRBJ1-4 TRBV7-6 TRBD1 15 . TGTGCCAGCAGCTTGCGGACAGGGGAGAATGAAAAACTGTTTTTT CASSLRTGENEKLFF
TRBJ2-7 TRBV7-9 . 15 . TGTGCCAGCAGCTCACTCACCCTCAACTCCTACGAGCAGTACTTC CASSSLTLNSYEQYF
TRBJ1-2 TRBV30 . 13 . TGTGCCTGGAGGCACAGGGTTGACTATGGCTACACCTTC CAWRHRVDYGYTF